This TCR beta chain was sequenced during a study of blood T cells in healthy people across ages. The study's findings and limits: Researchers deemed the diversity estimates from one million T cells underestimates.

This CDR3 has 16 amino acids. Germline CDR1 reads SGHNT; CDR2 reads YYREEE (reference sequence). This clonotype appeared once. No antigen is known for it. The use of a sample-barcoded 5' primer and a J-beta primer mix characterized a second PCR of roughly 6 to 11 cycles. TCRdb reanalysed the 5' RACE reads using MiXCR and keeps one entry per CDR3 protein. The sample carries roughly 700,000 distinct CDR3 sequences, around 48% recorded once. The chain recombines TRBV5-4 with TRBJ2-4, with D maybe TRBD1 (6 bases). The J call may be mistaken, given a closer DNA end match to TRBJ2-7. The source is a woman aged 55-70 years in good health. The specimen was blood. The CDR3 loop is CASSLALGGMSYEQYF. In nucleotides, the CDR3 is TGTGCCAGCAGCTTGGCCTTAGGGGGTATGTCCTACGAGCAGTACTTC.